The subject of this entry is one TCR beta chain. The data derive from a study of blood T cell repertoires in COVID-19. Study details: Specimens from acute and convalescent COVID-19 originated in the United States, Italy and Spain. PBMCs, B-cell-depleted T cells, or T cells were the source of the cDNA or gDNA that made up the material.

Germline CDR1 and CDR2: LNHDA and SQIVND (reference sequence). The CDR3 has 17 residues. The junction had 9 bases not matched to a gene; V was cut back by 3 bases and J by 2 bases. Per the original data handling: Estimated nucleated cell counts came from reference gene primer amplification. Generated by immunoSEQ multiplex PCR, the TCRdb table keeps only in-frame clones and is missing some. The DNA was the basis for D and trimming; V, J and clone size are from that table. This table has about 200,000 clones, 65% to 90% appearing once. Sequenced input: peripheral blood. The chain has TRBV19 and TRBJ2-1; 8 nucleotides match TRBD2. This clonotype was sampled from a man aged 50 to 59 with acute or convalescent COVID-19. The CDR3 loop reads CASSIRLAGIPYNEQFF. The CDR3 bases are TGTGCCAGTAGTATCCGGCTAGCGGGTATCCCCTACAATGAGCAGTTCTTC.